This T cell receptor (beta chain) was captured by sequencing in a study of control samples from healthy donors and cancer patients. The CDR3 sequence is 12 residues long. Germline values: CDR1 DFQATT, CDR2 SNEGSKA (reference sequence). Trimming removed 3 bases from V and 0 bases from J, with 5 bases in between. Libraries were prepared by immunoSEQ multiplex PCR; TCRdb keeps only in-frame clonotypes and omits some of them. The table lists 120,000 or so clones, approximately 90% of them singletons. Sequences were obtained from blood. The receptor was derived from a man in his thirties or forties in good health. J is TRBJ2-5 and V is TRBV20-1; D remains unclear. The CDR3 spells CSASGDQETQYF. In nucleotides, the CDR3 is TGCAGTGCTAGTGGGGACCAAGAGACCCAGTACTTC.